This T cell receptor beta chain was sequenced for a study of technical replicates of blood from a few donors. The V gene's germline CDR1 is MNHEY and CDR2 SMNVEV (reference sequence). This CDR3 is 18 amino acids long. Trimming took 1 base from V and 1 from J; bases not matched to a gene: 9. This clone was picked up one time. Profiling relied on immunoSEQ multiplex PCR, and the TCRdb table lists in-frame clones only, not all of them. The data show about 59,000 clones, approximately 83% seen once. This TCR was sampled from a human donor in good health. Some clones in this sample may be carry-over from other donors' samples. The chain carries TRBV27 and TRBJ2-1; 8 nucleotides match TRBD1. Sequences were obtained from PBMCs. The CDR3 protein is CASSLLGRQGPSYNEQFF. For the CDR3, the DNA is TGTGCCAGCAGTTTATTGGGCCGACAGGGGCCGTCCTACAATGAGCAGTTCTTC.